These T cell receptor beta chains were read from a single sample in a study of shared clonotypes between healthy human individuals. Profiled with immunoSEQ multiplex PCR; TCRdb holds only in-frame clones, not every one. Of about 870,000 clones listed, 80% to 95% are singletons. The sample consisted of naive CD8+ T cells sorted from blood. The receptors were sampled from a young man in good health. CDR3s include the opening cysteine and the closing phenylalanine or tryptophan. D genes are given only for firm matches. Clone size appears in some rows only: once, few, many, or a class for an expanded clone.

j_call	v_call	d_call	clone_size	cdr3_aa	cdr3_nt
TRBJ2-4	TRBV5-4	NA	NA	CASSLEGDTKNIQYF	TGTGCCAGCAGCCTAGAGGGGGACACCAAAAACATTCAGTACTTC
TRBJ2-2	TRBV28	NA	NA	CASKVDLTGELFF	TGTGCCAGCAAGGTAGATTTGACCGGGGAGCTGTTTTTT
TRBJ2-1	TRBV27	TRBD1	NA	CASSLQGTGTGGDEQFF	TGTGCCAGCAGTTTACAGGGAACCGGGACAGGGGGCGATGAGCAGTTCTTC
TRBJ2-7	TRBV7-9	NA	NA	CASSSSRQALNSYEQYF	TGTGCCAGCAGCTCTAGCCGACAGGCCCTTAATTCCTACGAGCAGTACTTC
TRBJ2-1	TRBV7-2	TRBD2	NA	CASSLGGREVYNEQFF	TGTGCCAGCAGCTTAGGCGGGAGGGAGGTCTACAATGAGCAGTTCTTC
TRBJ2-7	TRBV6-6	NA	NA	CASSSRTGLASYEQYF	TGTGCCAGCAGTTCTCGAACGGGACTCGCATCCTACGAGCAGTACTTC
TRBJ2-1	TRBV4-2	TRBD1	NA	CASSQQTGGYNEQFF	TGTGCCAGCAGCCAACAGACAGGGGGATACAATGAGCAGTTCTTC
TRBJ2-1	TRBV14	TRBD1	NA	CASNARDRGYNEQFF	TGTGCCAGCAACGCCCGGGACAGGGGGTACAATGAGCAGTTCTTC
TRBJ2-1	TRBV21-1	NA	once	CASSPTSNNEQFF	TGTGCCAGCAGTCCGACTAGTAACAATGAGCAGTTCTTC
TRBJ2-1	TRBV4-1	TRBD2	once	CASSQEPGTSGDEQFF	TGCGCCAGCAGCCAAGAGCCGGGGACTAGTGGGGATGAGCAGTTCTTC
TRBJ2-7	TRBV27	NA	NA	CASSVAQNYEQYF	TGTGCCAGCAGCGTTGCACAGAACTACGAGCAGTACTTC
TRBJ2-7	TRBV7-3	TRBD1	NA	CASSLFPGGYEQYF	TGTGCCAGCAGCTTATTTCCAGGGGGCTACGAGCAGTACTTC
TRBJ2-5	TRBV25-1	NA	NA	CASSIQVGTQYF	TGTGCCAGCAGTATCCAGGTGGGGACCCAGTACTTC
TRBJ2-1	TRBV7-8	NA	NA	CASSFLAGNEQFF	TGTGCCAGCAGCTTTCTCGCGGGCAATGAGCAGTTCTTC
TRBJ2-3	TRBV9	NA	NA	CASSVDTDTQYF	TGTGCCAGCAGCGTAGATACAGATACGCAGTATTTT
TRBJ2-2	TRBV6-4	TRBD2	NA	CASRKTSVGPGELFF	TGTGCCAGCAGGAAGACTAGCGTAGGTCCGGGGGAGCTGTTTTTT
TRBJ1-1	TRBV5-1	TRBD1	NA	CASSLAGTGGTEAFF	TGCGCCAGCAGCTTGGCGGGGACAGGGGGCACTGAAGCTTTCTTT
TRBJ1-1	TRBV7-9	NA	NA	CASSPILGITEAFF	TGTGCCAGCAGCCCTATATTGGGGATCACTGAAGCTTTCTTT
TRBJ2-7	TRBV28	NA	once	CASSSLVYEQYF	TGTGCCAGCAGTTCCCTCGTCTACGAGCAGTACTTC
TRBJ2-5	TRBV7-9	NA	few	CASSLALSETQYF	TGTGCCAGCAGCTTAGCCCTGAGCGAGACCCAGTACTTC
TRBJ2-7	TRBV6-5	NA	NA	CASSYSGREKYEQYF	TGTGCCAGCAGTTACTCAGGGCGCGAAAAATACGAGCAGTACTTC
TRBJ1-1	TRBV13	NA	once	CASSLLNTEAFF	TGTGCCAGCAGCTTACTGAACACTGAAGCTTTCTTT
TRBJ2-2	TRBV27	TRBD1	NA	CASNRQGSTGELFF	TGTGCCAGCAATCGACAGGGTTCCACCGGGGAGCTGTTTTTT
TRBJ2-5	TRBV11-2	NA	once	CASSIWAGETQYF	TGTGCCAGCAGCATATGGGCGGGGGAGACCCAGTACTTC
TRBJ2-2	TRBV7-9	NA	NA	CASSLQGFANTGELFF	TGTGCCAGCAGCTTGCAAGGGTTCGCGAACACCGGGGAGCTGTTTTTT
TRBJ2-3	TRBV10-1	TRBD1	NA	CASSPDRVADTQYF	TGCGCCAGCAGTCCGGACAGGGTAGCAGATACGCAGTATTTT
TRBJ1-2	TRBV6-6	NA	NA	CASSYPMEVNYGYTF	TGTGCCAGCAGTTACCCCATGGAAGTTAACTATGGCTACACCTTC
TRBJ1-2	TRBV27	TRBD1	NA	CASGTGARYGYTF	TGTGCCAGCGGAACAGGGGCGAGGTATGGCTACACCTTC
TRBJ2-1	TRBV5-5	NA	NA	CASSLEAANEQFF	TGTGCCAGCAGCTTGGAGGCCGCCAATGAGCAGTTCTTC
TRBJ2-7	TRBV6-1	TRBD2	NA	CASSDRRGGFLDEQYF	TGTGCCAGCAGTGATAGAAGGGGAGGGTTTTTGGACGAGCAGTACTTC
TRBJ2-4	TRBV5-1	NA	NA	CASSLEHLKNIQYF	TGCGCCAGCAGCTTGGAACACCTCAAAAACATTCAGTACTTC
TRBJ2-7	TRBV15	TRBD2	NA	CATSNQQAGDYEQYF	TGTGCCACCAGCAACCAACAGGCGGGAGACTACGAGCAGTACTTC
TRBJ1-1	TRBV7-9	NA	NA	CASSRTRNTEAFF	TGTGCCAGCAGCCGAACAAGGAACACTGAAGCTTTCTTT
TRBJ2-7	TRBV27	TRBD1	NA	CASSSRPGQGFYEQYF	TGTGCCAGCAGTTCACGTCCGGGACAGGGGTTCTACGAGCAGTACTTC
TRBJ2-3	TRBV7-6	TRBD2	NA	CASSATSGSTDTQYF	TGTGCCAGCAGCGCCACTAGCGGGAGCACAGATACGCAGTATTTT
TRBJ2-5	TRBV6-5	NA	NA	CASSQGPQETQYF	TGTGCCAGCAGCCAGGGCCCTCAAGAGACCCAGTACTTC
TRBJ2-5	TRBV5-1	NA	NA	CASSFRLTRQETQYF	TGCGCCAGCAGCTTTAGACTAACACGGCAAGAGACCCAGTACTTC
TRBJ1-1	TRBV4-1	NA	NA	CASSPTRAVNTEAFF	TGCGCCAGCAGCCCCACCAGGGCCGTGAACACTGAAGCTTTCTTT
TRBJ2-1	TRBV10-3	TRBD2	NA	CAISELTSGFGNEQFF	TGTGCCATCAGTGAGCTGACTAGCGGGTTCGGCAATGAGCAGTTCTTC
TRBJ2-7	TRBV6-5	NA	NA	CASSSIGGGSTYEQYF	TGTGCCAGCAGTTCGATCGGAGGGGGAAGTACCTACGAGCAGTACTTC
TRBJ2-1	TRBV9	NA	NA	CASSLSGQAYNEQFF	TGTGCCAGCAGCCTCTCGGGACAAGCCTACAATGAGCAGTTCTTC
TRBJ2-1	TRBV7-6	TRBD2	once	CASSRLAGPYNEQFF	TGTGCCAGCAGCCGACTAGCGGGGCCTTACAATGAGCAGTTCTTC
TRBJ2-4	TRBV11-2	NA	NA	CASSWRVGSKNIQYF	TGTGCCAGCAGCTGGAGGGTTGGGTCCAAAAACATTCAGTACTTC
TRBJ1-1	TRBV29-1	NA	once	CSCRAHTEAFF	TGTTCCTGCCGGGCGCACACTGAAGCTTTCTTT
TRBJ2-2	TRBV29-1	NA	NA	CSVDIANTGELFF	TGCAGCGTTGATATAGCGAACACCGGGGAGCTGTTTTTT
TRBJ2-1	TRBV28	TRBD2	NA	CASSFPSGSKNEQFF	TGTGCCAGCAGTTTTCCTAGCGGGAGCAAGAATGAGCAGTTCTTC
TRBJ2-2	TRBV7-8	NA	NA	CASSLPFGSNTGELFF	TGTGCCAGCAGCTTACCCTTCGGTTCGAACACCGGGGAGCTGTTTTTT
TRBJ2-2	TRBV2	TRBD2	NA	CASSRVAGVITGELFF	TGTGCCAGCAGTCGGGTAGCGGGAGTCATCACCGGGGAGCTGTTTTTT
TRBJ2-3	TRBV25-1	NA	NA	CASSARTTSTDTQYF	TGTGCCAGCAGTGCTCGGACAACTAGCACAGATACGCAGTATTTT
TRBJ1-5	TRBV19	TRBD1	NA	CASSISEGTGEVGQPQHF	TGTGCCAGTAGTATAAGTGAGGGGACAGGGGAAGTTGGACAGCCCCAGCATTTT
TRBJ2-7	TRBV30	NA	few	CAWRTGPPNEQYF	TGTGCCTGGAGAACCGGGCCCCCGAACGAGCAGTACTTC
TRBJ2-5	TRBV30	NA	NA	CAWEGGIGQETQYF	TGTGCCTGGGAGGGCGGCATTGGTCAAGAGACCCAGTACTTC
TRBJ2-1	TRBV6-5	NA	once	CASSYPPGARYNEQFF	TGTGCCAGCAGTTACCCCCCAGGGGCTAGATACAATGAGCAGTTCTTC
TRBJ1-2	TRBV7-8	TRBD1	once	CASNTLETTGDHGRYGYTF	TGTGCCAGCAACACCCTTGAGACGACAGGGGACCATGGTCGCTATGGCTACACCTTC
TRBJ2-7	TRBV11-2	TRBD1	NA	CASNLLDRGAYEQYF	TGTGCCAGCAACCTTCTCGACAGGGGCGCCTACGAGCAGTACTTC
TRBJ1-1	TRBV30	NA	NA	CAWTKGGTEAFF	TGTGCCTGGACAAAGGGTGGCACTGAAGCTTTCTTT